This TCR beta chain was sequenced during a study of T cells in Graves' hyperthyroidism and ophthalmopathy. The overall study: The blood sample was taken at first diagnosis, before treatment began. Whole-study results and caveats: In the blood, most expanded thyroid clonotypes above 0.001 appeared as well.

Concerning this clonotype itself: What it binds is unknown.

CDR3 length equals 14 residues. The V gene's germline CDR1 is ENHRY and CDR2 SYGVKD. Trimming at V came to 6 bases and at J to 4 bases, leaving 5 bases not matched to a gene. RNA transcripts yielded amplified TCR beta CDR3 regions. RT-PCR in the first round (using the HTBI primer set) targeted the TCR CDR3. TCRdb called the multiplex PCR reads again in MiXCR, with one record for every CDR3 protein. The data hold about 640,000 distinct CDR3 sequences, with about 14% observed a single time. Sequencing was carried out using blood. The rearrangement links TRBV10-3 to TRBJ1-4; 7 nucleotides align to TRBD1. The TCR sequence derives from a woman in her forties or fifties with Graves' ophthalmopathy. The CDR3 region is CAISRGQLNEKLFF. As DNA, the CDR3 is TGTGCCATCAGCCGGGGACAGCTTAATGAAAAACTGTTTTTT.